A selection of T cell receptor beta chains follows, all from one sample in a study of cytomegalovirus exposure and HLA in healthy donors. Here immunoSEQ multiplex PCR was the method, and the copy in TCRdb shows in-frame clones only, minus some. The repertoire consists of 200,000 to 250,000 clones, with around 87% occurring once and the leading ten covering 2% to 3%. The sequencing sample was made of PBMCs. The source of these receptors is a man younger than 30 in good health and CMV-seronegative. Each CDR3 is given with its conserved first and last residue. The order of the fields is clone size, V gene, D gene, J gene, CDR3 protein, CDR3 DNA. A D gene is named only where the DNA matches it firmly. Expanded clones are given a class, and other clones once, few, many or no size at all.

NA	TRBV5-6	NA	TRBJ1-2	CASSSKWDGGPYGYTF	TGTGCCAGCAGCTCGAAATGGGACGGGGGACCATATGGCTACACCTTC
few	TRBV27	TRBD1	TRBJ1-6	CASSQGTGDSPLHF	TGTGCCAGCAGTCAAGGGACAGGGGATTCACCCCTCCACTTT
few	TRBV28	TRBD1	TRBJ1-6	CASSPGQFNSPLHF	TGTGCCAGCAGCCCGGGACAGTTTAATTCACCCCTCCACTTT
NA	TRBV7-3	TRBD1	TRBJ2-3	CASSGTGYTDTQYF	TGTGCCAGTTCCGGGACAGGGTACACAGATACGCAGTATTTT
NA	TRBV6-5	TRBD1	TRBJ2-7	CASSYSPRQGSYEQYF	TGTGCCAGCAGTTACAGCCCCCGACAGGGCTCCTACGAGCAGTACTTC
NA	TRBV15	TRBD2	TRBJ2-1	CATSRDPGGPDEQFF	TGTGCCACCAGCAGAGATCCGGGGGGGCCAGATGAGCAGTTCTTC
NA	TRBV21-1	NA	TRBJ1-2	CASSKGASRGPFSNYGYTF	TGTGCCAGCAGCAAAGGGGCTTCAAGGGGTCCATTCTCTAACTATGGCTACACCTTC
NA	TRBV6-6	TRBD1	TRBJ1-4	CASSHRGRPEKLFF	TGTGCCAGCAGTCACAGGGGGCGGCCTGAAAAACTGTTTTTT
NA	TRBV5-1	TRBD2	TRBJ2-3	CASSVGRDYTDTQYF	TGCGCCAGCAGCGTAGGGCGGGACTACACAGATACGCAGTATTTT
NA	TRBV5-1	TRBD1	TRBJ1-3	CASSSSTGGAGNTIYF	TGCGCCAGCAGCTCCTCGACAGGGGGGGCTGGAAACACCATATATTTT
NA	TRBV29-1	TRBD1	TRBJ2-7	CSALGQETYEQYF	TGCAGCGCCCTGGGACAGGAGACTTACGAGCAGTACTTC
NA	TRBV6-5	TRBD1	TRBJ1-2	CASSQDRVIYGYTF	TGTGCCAGCAGTCAGGACAGGGTAATCTATGGCTACACCTTC
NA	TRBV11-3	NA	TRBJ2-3	CASSLDGYSMRADTQYF	TGTGCCAGCAGCTTAGACGGGTACAGCATGAGGGCAGATACGCAGTATTTT
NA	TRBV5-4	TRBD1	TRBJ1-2	CASSLGDSKSTF	TGTGCCAGCAGCTTGGGGGACAGTAAAAGCACCTTC
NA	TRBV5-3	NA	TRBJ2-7	CARKHPAEKTYEQYF	TGTGCCAGGAAACACCCAGCGGAGAAGACCTACGAGCAGTACTTC
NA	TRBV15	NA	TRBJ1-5	CATSRSGGGYQPQHF	TGTGCCACCAGCAGAAGTGGGGGAGGGTATCAGCCCCAGCATTTT
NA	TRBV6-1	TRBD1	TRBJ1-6	CASSRDRVGNSPLHF	TGTGCCAGCAGTAGGGACAGGGTCGGTAATTCACCCCTCCACTTT
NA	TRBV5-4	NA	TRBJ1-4	CASSLAGSKGANEKLFF	TGTGCCAGCAGCTTGGCTGGTTCGAAGGGGGCTAATGAAAAACTGTTTTTT
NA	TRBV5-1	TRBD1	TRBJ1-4	CASSLDQGQDEKLFF	TGCGCCAGCAGCTTGGACCAGGGACAGGATGAAAAACTGTTTTTT
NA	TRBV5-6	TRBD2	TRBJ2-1	CASSFFGGGNEQFF	TGTGCCAGCAGCTTTTTCGGCGGGGGCAATGAGCAGTTCTTC
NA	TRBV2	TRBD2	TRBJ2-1	CASTIRAGGSSYNEQFF	TGTGCCAGCACTATCAGGGCGGGGGGGAGCTCCTACAATGAGCAGTTCTTC
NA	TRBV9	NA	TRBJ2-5	CASSVTEFQETQYF	TGTGCCAGCAGCGTCACGGAGTTCCAAGAGACCCAGTACTTC
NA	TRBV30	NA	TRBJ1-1	CAWSRNVGGDMGMNTEAFF	TGTGCCTGGAGTCGGAACGTGGGGGGGGATATGGGCATGAACACTGAAGCTTTCTTT
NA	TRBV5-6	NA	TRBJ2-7	CASSLGLGSAEQYF	TGTGCCAGCAGCTTGGGACTAGGGTCGGCCGAGCAGTACTTC
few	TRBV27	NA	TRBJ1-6	CASSFSVANSPLHF	TGTGCCAGCAGTTTCTCAGTTGCTAATTCACCCCTCCACTTT
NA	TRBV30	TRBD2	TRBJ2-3	CAWSGRAGATDTQYF	TGTGCCTGGAGTGGTCGAGCGGGAGCAACAGATACGCAGTATTTT
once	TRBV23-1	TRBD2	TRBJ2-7	CASSPLRLAGGYEQYF	TGCGCCAGCAGTCCCCTACGACTAGCGGGAGGGTACGAGCAGTACTTC
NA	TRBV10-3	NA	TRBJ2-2	CAIHSNTGELFF	TGTGCCATCCACTCCAACACCGGGGAGCTGTTTTTT
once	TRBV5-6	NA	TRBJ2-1	CASSRESQRQQFF	TGTGCCAGCAGCCGGGAATCGCAGCGTCAGCAGTTCTTC
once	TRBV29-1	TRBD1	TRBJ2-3	CSALPWTGQSDTQYF	TGCAGCGCCCTGCCCTGGACAGGACAAAGTGATACGCAGTATTTT
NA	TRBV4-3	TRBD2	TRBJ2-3	CASSQEPAGDWTQYF	TGCGCCAGCAGCCAAGAACCAGCGGGAGATTGGACGCAGTATTTT
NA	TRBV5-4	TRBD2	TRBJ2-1	CASRGLAGGYNEQFF	TGTGCCAGCAGGGGGCTAGCGGGGGGCTACAATGAGCAGTTCTTC
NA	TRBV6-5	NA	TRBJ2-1	CASSFNQGLGEQFF	TGTGCCAGCAGTTTCAACCAGGGGTTGGGCGAGCAGTTCTTC
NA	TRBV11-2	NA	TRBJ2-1	CASSWGDYNEQFF	TGTGCCAGCAGCTGGGGAGATTACAATGAGCAGTTCTTC
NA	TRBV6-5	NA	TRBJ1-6	CASSLQGLEMGSPLHF	TGTGCCAGCAGTTTACAGGGACTAGAGATGGGTTCACCCCTCCACTTT
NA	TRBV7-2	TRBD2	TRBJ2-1	CASSKTSGRYNEQFF	TGTGCCAGCAGCAAAACTAGCGGGAGATACAATGAGCAGTTCTTC
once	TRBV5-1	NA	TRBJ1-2	CASSLAGGENYGYTF	TGCGCCAGCAGCTTGGCGGGTGGGGAGAACTATGGCTACACCTTC
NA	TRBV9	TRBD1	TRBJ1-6	CASSPTGGQGAGGSPLHF	TGTGCCAGCAGCCCCACTGGGGGGCAGGGGGCCGGGGGATCACCCCTCCACTTT
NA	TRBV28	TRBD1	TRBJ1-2	CASSTRGNYGYTF	TGTGCCAGCAGTACCAGGGGGAACTATGGCTACACCTTC
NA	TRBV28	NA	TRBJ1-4	CASSLPTVNEKLFF	TGTGCCAGCAGTTTACCGACAGTTAATGAAAAACTGTTTTTT
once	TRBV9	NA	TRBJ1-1	CASSVGWERNTEAFF	TGTGCCAGCAGCGTAGGGTGGGAGCGGAACACTGAAGCTTTCTTT
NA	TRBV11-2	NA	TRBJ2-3	CASSLEGVTQYF	TGTGCCAGCAGCTTAGAAGGGGTTACGCAGTATTTT
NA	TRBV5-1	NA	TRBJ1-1	CASSSISQGNTEAFF	TGCGCCAGCAGCTCAATCAGTCAGGGGAACACTGAAGCTTTCTTT
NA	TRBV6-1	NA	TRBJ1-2	CASNKHNYGYTF	TGTGCCAGCAATAAACACAACTATGGCTACACCTTC
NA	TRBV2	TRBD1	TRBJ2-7	CASSPQGAIYEQYF	TGTGCCAGCAGTCCACAGGGGGCGATTTATGAGCAGTACTTC
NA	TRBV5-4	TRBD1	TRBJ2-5	CASSLAPGQGEETQYF	TGTGCCAGCAGCTTGGCCCCCGGGCAGGGGGAAGAGACCCAGTACTTC
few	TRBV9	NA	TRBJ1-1	CASSPWAGLGTEAFF	TGTGCCAGCAGCCCCTGGGCAGGGTTGGGCACTGAAGCTTTCTTT